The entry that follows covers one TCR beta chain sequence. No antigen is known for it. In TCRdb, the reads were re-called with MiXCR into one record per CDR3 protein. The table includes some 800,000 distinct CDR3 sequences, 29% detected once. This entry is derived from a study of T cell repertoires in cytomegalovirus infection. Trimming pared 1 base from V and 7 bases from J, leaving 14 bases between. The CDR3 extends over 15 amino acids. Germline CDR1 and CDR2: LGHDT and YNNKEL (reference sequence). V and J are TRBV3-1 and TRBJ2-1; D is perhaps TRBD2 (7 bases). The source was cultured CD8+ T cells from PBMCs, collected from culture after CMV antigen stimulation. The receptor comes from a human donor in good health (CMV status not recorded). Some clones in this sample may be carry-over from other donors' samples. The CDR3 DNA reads TGTGCCAGCAGCCAAGGGGGGGGGGCCTGGAATGAGCAGTTCTTC. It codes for CASSQGGGAWNEQFF.